This T cell receptor (beta chain) was identified in a study of blood T cell repertoires in COVID-19. Per germline, CDR1 SGHRS and CDR2 YFSETQ. V gave up 5 bases and J gave up 9 bases, with 18 bases separating them. The CDR3 covers 15 residues. Generated by immunoSEQ multiplex PCR, the TCRdb table keeps only in-frame clones and is missing some. The table records around 170,000 clones, over 80% of them present only once. This clone has more than one count but fewer than ten. The sequencing input was peripheral blood. This sequence was found in a man between 65 and 85 years old who had recovered from COVID-19. This chain links TRBV5-1 with TRBJ1-6; no definite D call. The CDR3 loop is CASSTTASQASPLHF. The CDR3 DNA is TGCGCCAGCAGTACGACTGCCTCCCAAGCTTCACCCCTCCACTTT.